These 20 T cell receptor beta chains came from one sample sequenced in a study of cytotoxic CD8 clonotypes in ibrutinib-treated CLL. Clones were sequenced by immunoSEQ multiplex PCR, and TCRdb holds only the in-frame ones, with some missing. The sample carries approximately 92,000 clones, more than 70% recorded once. Material: PBMCs, obtained after 24 months of ibrutinib treatment. The receptors shown here come from a human donor with chronic lymphocytic leukemia.

V is TRBV5-1 and J is TRBJ2-1, with D possibly matching TRBD1 (5 bases). CDR1 SGHRS and CDR2 YFSETQ come from the germline V gene. This CDR3 comprises 16 residues. The V end was cut by 7 bases, the J end by 0 bases, with 17 bases between. The CDR3 DNA reads as TGCGCCAGCCAAATGGGGCTCCCTAGCTCCTACAATGAGCAGTTCTTC. Its protein product is CASQMGLPSSYNEQFF.

The chain links TRBV6-6 to TRBJ2-3; no clear D. Trimming left V 0 bases short and J 4 bases short, with 11 bases between. CDR1 and CDR2 (germline): MNHNY, SVGAGI (reference sequence). The CDR3 extends over 15 amino acids. CDR3 in amino acids: CASSYSLANPDTQYF. The CDR3 DNA is TGTGCCAGCAGTTACTCGCTGGCTAATCCAGATACGCAGTATTTT.

This rearrangement joins TRBV7-2 to TRBJ2-5; the match to TRBD1 covers 7 bases. The CDR3 has 14 amino acids. Per germline, CDR1 SGHTA and CDR2 FQGNSA. V was clipped by 3 bases and J by 5 bases; unmatched bases: 6. CDR3 loop: CASSFNRGFETQYF. In DNA, the CDR3 is TGTGCCAGCAGCTTCAACAGGGGTTTCGAGACCCAGTACTTC.

In nucleotides, the CDR3 is TGTGCCAGCAGTTTTCACCGGACAGGGGGCAGGGCGGACATTCAGTACTTC. Its translation is CASSFHRTGGRADIQYF. The J gene is TRBJ2-4, the V gene TRBV28; 11 bases map to TRBD1. With V trimmed by 3 bases and J by 8 bases, 12 bases remained unmatched. This CDR3 is 17 amino acids long. Germline assignment: CDR1 MDHEN and CDR2 SYDVKM.

This CDR3 reads CASNRAQEETQYF. The CDR3, as DNA: TGTGCCAGTAACAGGGCGCAGGAGGAGACCCAGTACTTC. The rearrangement links TRBV19 to TRBJ2-5; TRBD1 is a possible D gene (6 bases). Trimming left V 7 bases short and J 5 bases short, with 14 bases between. The CDR3 consists of 13 residues. Germline V gene lookup returns CDR1 LNHDA and CDR2 SQIVND (reference sequence).

V gene TRBV18 combines with J gene TRBJ2-5, with D unclear. V dropped 4 bases and J dropped 1 base, with 4 bases sitting between them. Germline assignment: CDR1 KGHSH and CDR2 LQKENI. The CDR3 covers 12 residues. The CDR3 reads CASSQRQETQYF. The DNA for the CDR3 is TGTGCCAGCTCACAGCGCCAAGAGACCCAGTACTTC.

The rearrangement joins TRBV14 to TRBJ1-5, with D unclear. The CDR3 is 16 residues long. Trimming took off 0 bases at V and 4 bases at J, with 13 bases between the two ends. Germline V gives CDR1 SGHDN, CDR2 FVKESK. CDR3 sequence (DNA): TGTGCCAGCAGCCAAGATCTTTCACGCCCAAATCAGCCCCAGCATTTT. It translates to CASSQDLSRPNQPQHF. Variable domain in full (rest from reference TRBV14 and TRBJ1-5): EAGVTQFPSHSVIEKGQTVTLRCDPISGHDNLYWYRRVMGKEIKFLLHFVKESKQDESGMPNNRFLAERTGGTYSTLKVQPAELEDSGVYFCASSQDLSRPNQPQHFGDGTRLSIL.

The rearrangement joins TRBV2 to TRBJ1-1; D uncertain. Looked up from germline, CDR1 is SNHLY and CDR2 is FYNNEI. The CDR3 contains 11 residues. Trimming stripped 4 bases from V and 3 bases from J, with 3 bases between. The CDR3 DNA sequence: TGTGCCAGCAGTGGGTACACTGAAGCTTTCTTT. Its translation: CASSGYTEAFF.

This sequence joins TRBV5-1 and TRBJ1-2, with D possibly being TRBD1 (6 bases). The CDR3 spans 14 residues. Trimming took 4 bases from V and 4 from J, leaving 14 bases between them. The V gene's germline CDR1 is SGHRS and CDR2 YFSETQ. CDR3 in amino acids: CASSRLDSFYGYTF. For the CDR3, the DNA is TGCGCCAGCAGCAGATTGGACAGCTTCTATGGCTACACCTTC.

The chain has TRBV29-1 and TRBJ1-2; D gene uncertain. Germline lookup yields CDR1 SQVTM and CDR2 ANQGSEA. V was cut by 0 bases and J by 7 bases, with 9 bases left in between. This CDR3 comprises 12 residues. CDR3: CSVEDVEAGYTF. CDR3 DNA sequence: TGCAGCGTTGAAGATGTGGAGGCTGGCTACACCTTC.

This chain connects TRBV29-1 to TRBJ2-3, with unresolved D. This CDR3 region has 13 residues. Germline CDR1 and CDR2: SQVTM and ANQGSEA. Deletions cut 0 bases from V and 8 bases from J, with 12 bases between. The CDR3 DNA reads TGCAGCGTTGAAGATTCCGCCCCGGGTACGCAGTATTTT. This sequence encodes CSVEDSAPGTQYF.

This clone has only one observation. The V and J genes are TRBV28 and TRBJ2-5; D may be TRBD1 or TRBD2 (6 bases each). The CDR3 length is 14 residues. The V gene's germline CDR1 is MDHEN and CDR2 SYDVKM. V lost 8 bases to trimming and J lost 4 bases, with 17 bases between them. The CDR3 region is CASSPWGARETQYF. The DNA for the CDR3 is TGTGCCAGCTCTCCCTGGGGGGCAAGAGAGACCCAGTACTTC.

About this clone: Additional DNA sequences in this sample encode the identical CDR3. The chain has TRBV5-1 and TRBJ1-3; 7 bases fit TRBD1. CDR3 length: 15 residues. V gave up 0 bases and J gave up 1 base; unmatched junction bases: 1. Per the germline V gene, CDR1 is SGHRS and CDR2 is YFSETQ. CDR3 DNA sequence: TGCGCCAGCAGCTTGGGCAGGGGGTCTGGAAACACCATATATTTT. Encoded protein: CASSLGRGSGNTIYF.

This chain's CDR3 is CASSPLGTGNPNYGYTF. CDR3 in DNA: TGTGCCAGCTCACCACTTGGGACAGGGAACCCTAACTATGGCTACACCTTC. The chain couples TRBV18 to TRBJ1-2; TRBD1 agrees at 9 bases. The CDR3 length is 17 residues. V shed 1 base and J 0 bases; nucleotides not matched to a gene: 6. The V gene's germline CDR1 is KGHSH and CDR2 LQKENI.

CDR3 protein: CASSKYPDRANYGYTF. Written as DNA, the CDR3 is TGTGCCAGTAGCAAATACCCCGACAGAGCTAACTATGGCTACACCTTC. V is TRBV19 and J is TRBJ1-2; tentative D call: TRBD1 (5 bases). In germline, CDR1 is LNHDA, CDR2 SQIVND (reference sequence). Trimming shortened V by 6 bases and J by 0 bases, and 17 bases separated the two germline ends. The CDR3 consists of 16 residues.

The chain links TRBV2 to TRBJ1-6; a possible D gene is TRBD1 (5 bases). Deletions cut 7 bases from V and 6 bases from J, with 13 bases between. The CDR3 is made up of 14 amino acids. Germline V gene data show CDR1 as SNHLY and CDR2 as FYNNEI. CDR3 sequence reads: CASTLRAVNSPLHF. CDR3 sequence (DNA): TGTGCCAGCACTCTCAGGGCAGTTAATTCACCCCTCCACTTT.

In the case of this clone: The germline gene is not matched at one end of the junction; a read error may be the cause. The chain is built from TRBV11-2 and TRBJ2-7; D may be TRBD2 (6 bases). The CDR3 loop spans 13 amino acids. Germline V CDR1 and CDR2: SGHAT, FQNNGV. The CDR3 nucleotides are TGTGCCAGCAGCCCGGGCCCCGCCCTCGGGAGATCTTTC. Residues: CASSPGPALGRSF.

Points on this clone: The germline gene is not matched at one end of the junction; a read error may be the cause. Other DNA sequences within the sample encode an identical CDR3. The genes are TRBV6-1 and TRBJ2-1; D might be TRBD2 (6 bases). The CDR3 spans 13 residues. Germline CDR1 is MNHNS and CDR2 is SASEGT. CDR3 loop: CASRTSPYNEQFF. The CDR3 nucleotides are TGTGCCAGCAGAACTAGCCCGTACAATGAACAGTTCTTC.

This clone was seen once. The rearrangement joins TRBV19 to TRBJ2-1; TRBD1 aligns across 9 bases. V lost 3 bases and J lost 2; bases outside the gene matches: 5. Germline loops: CDR1 LNHDA, CDR2 SQIVND (reference sequence). CDR3 length equals 16 residues. This CDR3 reads CASSIRTGAAYNEQFF. The CDR3 DNA sequence: TGTGCCAGTAGTATCCGGACAGGGGCGGCCTACAATGAGCAGTTCTTC.

The chain has TRBV6-4 and TRBJ2-2; D could derive from TRBD1 or TRBD2 (6 bases each). Trimming took 7 bases from V and 1 from J, leaving 10 bases between them. Germline lookup yields CDR1 MRHNA and CDR2 SNTAGT. The CDR3 is made up of 14 amino acids. CDR3 bases: TGTGCCAGCAAGGGGGGTTTGAACACCGGGGAGCTGTTTTTT. Its protein is CASKGGLNTGELFF.